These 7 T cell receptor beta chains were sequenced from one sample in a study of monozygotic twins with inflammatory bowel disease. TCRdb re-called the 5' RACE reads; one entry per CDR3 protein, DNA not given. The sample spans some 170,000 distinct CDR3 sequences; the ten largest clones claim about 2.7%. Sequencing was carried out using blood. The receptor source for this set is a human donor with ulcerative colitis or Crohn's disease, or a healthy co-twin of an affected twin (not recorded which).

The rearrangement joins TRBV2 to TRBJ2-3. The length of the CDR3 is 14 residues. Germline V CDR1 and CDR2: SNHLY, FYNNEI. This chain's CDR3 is CASSLAGVKDTQYF.

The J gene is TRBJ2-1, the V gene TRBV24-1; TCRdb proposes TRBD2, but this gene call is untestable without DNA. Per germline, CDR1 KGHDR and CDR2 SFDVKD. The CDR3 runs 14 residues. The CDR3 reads CATTPSGRHNEQFF.

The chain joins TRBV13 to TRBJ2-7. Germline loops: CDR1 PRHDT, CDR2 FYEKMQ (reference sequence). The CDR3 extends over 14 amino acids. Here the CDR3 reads CASSQQDLGYEQYF.

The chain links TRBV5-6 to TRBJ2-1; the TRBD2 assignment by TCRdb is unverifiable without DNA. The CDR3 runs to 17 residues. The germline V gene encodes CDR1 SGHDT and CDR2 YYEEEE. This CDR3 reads CASSSGTSGLTYNEQFF.

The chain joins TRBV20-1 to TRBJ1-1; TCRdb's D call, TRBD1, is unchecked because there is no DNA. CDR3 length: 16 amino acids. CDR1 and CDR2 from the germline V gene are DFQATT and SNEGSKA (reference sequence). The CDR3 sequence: CSARIFQGAKDTEAFF.

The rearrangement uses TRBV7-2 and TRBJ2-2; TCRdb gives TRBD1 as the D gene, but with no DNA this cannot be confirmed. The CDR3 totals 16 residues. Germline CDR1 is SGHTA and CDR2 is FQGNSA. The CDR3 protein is CASSPQGQLNTGELFF.

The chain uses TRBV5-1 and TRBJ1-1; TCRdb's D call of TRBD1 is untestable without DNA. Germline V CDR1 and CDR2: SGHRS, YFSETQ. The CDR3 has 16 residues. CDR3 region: CASSSLALDSGTEAFF.